This passage covers 27 T cell receptor beta chains from one sample sequenced in a study of shared clonotypes between healthy human individuals. Sequencing was performed with immunoSEQ multiplex PCR; in TCRdb, only in-frame clones are kept and a portion is missing. The data hold about 2.1 million clones, with roughly 95% observed a single time. Naive CD8 cells lacked CD45RO and underwent positive selection for CCR7, leaving out terminally differentiated effector memory CD45RA+ cells. Sequencing used naive CD8+ T cells from PBMCs. The receptors derive from a man aged 18 to 29 in good health. Some clones in this sample may be carry-over from other donors' samples.

On this clone: Distinct nucleotide sequences in the sample also encode this CDR3. The chain uses TRBV9 and TRBJ2-1; 9 bases are a match to TRBD2. CDR1 SGDLS and CDR2 YYNGEE come from the germline V gene. The CDR3 spans 15 residues. Trimming at V came to 4 bases and at J to 4 bases, leaving 6 bases not matched to a gene. The CDR3 nucleotides are TGTGCCAGCAGCCCGGGACTAGCAGAGTACAATGAGCAGTTCTTC. This codes for CASSPGLAEYNEQFF. The full variable domain, with the rest looked up from reference TRBV9 and TRBJ2-1, is DSGVTQTPKHLITATGQRVTLRCSPRSGDLSVYWYQQSLDQGLQFLIQYYNGEERAKGNILERFSAQQFPDLHSELNLSSLELGDSALYFCASSPGLAEYNEQFFGPGTRLTVL.

The chain combines TRBV7-3 with TRBJ2-7; 9 nucleotides align to TRBD2. V trimming: 5 bases; J trimming: 2 bases; junction bases outside the gene matches: 7. CDR3 length: 15 amino acids. Germline loops: CDR1 SGHTA, CDR2 FQGTGA. In DNA, the CDR3 is TGTGCCAGCAGCCAGGGAGTAGCGGGAGCCTACGAGCAGTACTTC. Translating it yields CASSQGVAGAYEQYF. Drawing the rest from reference TRBV7-3 and TRBJ2-7, the complete variable domain is GAGVSQTPSNKVTEKGKYVELRCDPISGHTALYWYRQSLGQGPEFLIYFQGTGAADDSGLPNDRFFAVRPEGSVSTLKIQRTERGDSAVYLCASSQGVAGAYEQYFGPGTRLTVT.

The V gene is TRBV9, the J gene TRBJ2-7; 8 nucleotides agree with TRBD2. Per germline, CDR1 SGDLS and CDR2 YYNGEE. The CDR3 has 17 residues. V shed 3 bases and J 2 bases; nucleotides not matched to a gene: 13. This CDR3 is CASSGGSAGGRPYEQYF. In DNA form, the CDR3 reads TGTGCCAGCAGCGGTGGATCGGCGGGAGGCCGCCCCTACGAGCAGTACTTC.

V and J are TRBV28 and TRBJ1-2; 9 bases match TRBD1. The CDR3 length is 13 residues. Trimming removed 6 bases from V and 8 bases from J; junction bases left unmatched: 7. Germline V lookup: CDR1 MDHEN, CDR2 SYDVKM. The CDR3 spells CASRGTGGEGYTF. CDR3 nucleotides: TGTGCCAGCAGGGGTACAGGGGGCGAAGGCTACACCTTC.

CDR3 sequence (DNA): TGTGCCAGCAGCGTAGTAGCAGGGGGCAGATCTGAAGCTTTCTTT. Amino acid sequence: CASSVVAGGRSEAFF. This rearrangement joins TRBV9 to TRBJ1-1; TRBD1 matches 8 bases. CDR1 is SGDLS and CDR2 is YYNGEE in the germline V gene. The trim removed 0 bases at V and 6 bases at J, leaving 7 bases unmatched. CDR3 length: 15 amino acids.

This clone showed up just once. This sequence joins TRBV9 and TRBJ2-3; 14 bases are a match to TRBD2. The CDR3 consists of 18 residues. Germline trimming cut 3 bases from V and 4 bases from J; bases unmatched to any gene: 10. Germline assignment: CDR1 SGDLS and CDR2 YYNGEE. CDR3 sequence: CASSAGTSGSIGPDTQYF. The CDR3 DNA reads as TGTGCCAGCAGCGCGGGGACTAGCGGGAGTATTGGGCCAGATACGCAGTATTTT.

V and J are TRBV10-3 and TRBJ2-7, with 7 bases identical to TRBD1. The CDR3 loop spans 15 amino acids. The V gene end was trimmed by 6 bases and the J gene end by 0 bases; junction bases not matched to a gene: 8. Per germline, CDR1 ENHRY and CDR2 SYGVKD. The CDR3: CAIRTGTVGSYEQYF. CDR3 coding DNA: TGTGCCATCAGAACCGGGACAGTCGGCTCCTACGAGCAGTACTTC.

The table lists this clone with a count of one. The chain has TRBV7-2 and TRBJ1-4; D gene uncertain. V gave up 1 base and J gave up 0 bases, with 12 bases separating them. Germline CDR1 SGHTA, CDR2 FQGNSA. CDR3 length: 17 amino acids. CDR3 loop: CASSLGPLAPTNEKLFF. The CDR3 region has the DNA TGTGCCAGCAGCTTAGGGCCCCTGGCCCCAACTAATGAAAAACTGTTTTTT. Using reference TRBV7-2 and TRBJ1-4 for the parts outside the CDR3, the full variable domain is GAGVSQSPSNKVTEKGKDVELRCDPISGHTALYWYRQSLGQGLEFLIYFQGNSAPDKSGLPSDRFSAERTGGSVSTLTIQRTQQEDSAVYLCASSLGPLAPTNEKLFFGSGTQLSVL.

The chain uses TRBV28 and TRBJ2-7; TRBD2 might be the D (6 bases). Germline-derived CDR1 and CDR2 are MDHEN and SYDVKM. CDR3 size: 15 residues. V gave up 6 bases and J gave up 2 bases, with 17 bases separating them. The CDR3 protein is CASSFKVGGPYEQYF. CDR3 sequence (DNA): TGTGCCAGCAGCTTTAAGGTGGGGGGACCCTACGAGCAGTACTTC.

Points on this clone: Other nucleotide sequences in the sample specify the same CDR3. The chain is built from TRBV29-1 and TRBJ1-2; the D is unclear. V was clipped by 2 bases and J by 4 bases, with 5 bases between them. There are 11 residues in the CDR3. Germline values: CDR1 SQVTM, CDR2 ANQGSEA. CDR3: CSVERRYGYTF. Here the CDR3 DNA reads TGCAGCGTTGAAAGGCGCTATGGCTACACCTTC.

Points on this clone: A read error may account for a junction end that differs from germline. This chain connects TRBV5-6 to TRBJ2-5; tentatively, D is TRBD1 (5 bases). The J call may be wrong; the DNA end is better matched by TRBJ2-7. Germline CDR1 reads SGHDT; CDR2 reads YYEEEE. The CDR3 consists of 14 residues. CDR3 sequence reads: CTSSLVREGYEQYF. The CDR3 DNA sequence: TGTACCAGCAGCTTGGTCAGGGAAGGTTACGAGCAGTACTTC.

This clone was seen once. The V call is TRBV4-3, the J call TRBJ2-2, with 8 bases that match TRBD1. The CDR3 totals 16 residues. V dropped 5 bases and J dropped 1; count of bases not matched to a gene: 6. CDR1 LGHNA and CDR2 YSLEER come from the germline V gene. CDR3 sequence (DNA): TGCGCCAGCAGCGCCCCGACAGGGGTGAACACCGGGGAGCTGTTTTTT. Translating it yields CASSAPTGVNTGELFF.

Concerning this clone: Other DNA sequences from this sample encode an identical CDR3 as well. The chain combines TRBV27 with TRBJ1-2, with a weak D call TRBD1 (6 bases). The germline V gene encodes CDR1 MNHEY and CDR2 SMNVEV (reference sequence). The CDR3 is made up of 13 amino acids. Trimming removed 7 bases from V and 4 bases from J, with 13 bases in between. The CDR3 loop reads CASTPGGAYGYTF. In DNA, the CDR3 is TGTGCCAGCACTCCGGGGGGGGCCTATGGCTACACCTTC.

V gene TRBV6-5 combines with J gene TRBJ1-5; D remains ambiguous. V lost 4 bases, J lost 1 base, and 8 bases lay in between. This CDR3 has 14 residues. Germline V CDR1 and CDR2: MNHEY, SVGAGI. CDR3 sequence (DNA): TGTGCCAGCAGTTTTACTGAGAGCAATCAGCCCCAGCATTTT. Its protein product is CASSFTESNQPQHF.

V usage is TRBV27 and J usage is TRBJ2-3, with D unclear. V was shortened by 5 bases and J by 4 bases, with 10 bases between the two germline ends. CDR3 length equals 13 residues. In germline, CDR1 is MNHEY, CDR2 SMNVEV (reference sequence). The CDR3 DNA is TGTGCCAGCAGTGTTCGTGGGCCAGATACGCAGTATTTT. It specifies CASSVRGPDTQYF.

This chain uses TRBV9 with TRBJ2-1; TRBD2 matches at 14 bases. The junction had 4 bases not matched to a gene; V was cut back by 4 bases and J by 7 bases. CDR1 is SGDLS and CDR2 is YYNGEE in the germline V gene. The CDR3 extends over 15 amino acids. The CDR3 spells CASSTGTSGRNEQFF. In DNA, the CDR3 is TGTGCCAGCAGCACAGGGACTAGCGGGAGAAATGAGCAGTTCTTC.

This sequence joins TRBV7-2 and TRBJ1-1; D unclear. This CDR3 spans 16 amino acids. V was trimmed by 0 bases and J by 5 bases, leaving 16 bases between them. Germline V lookup: CDR1 SGHTA, CDR2 FQGNSA. The CDR3 loop is CASSLAEEGLRTEAFF. The CDR3 bases are TGTGCCAGCAGCTTAGCGGAGGAGGGTCTGAGGACTGAAGCTTTCTTT.

This chain links TRBV5-1 with TRBJ2-1, with 7 bases aligning to TRBD2. Germline assignment: CDR1 SGHRS and CDR2 YFSETQ. The length of the CDR3 is 14 residues. The ends lost 3 bases at V and 4 bases at J; junction bases unmatched: 4. In DNA form, the CDR3 reads TGCGCCAGCAGCTCATCTAGCGGTTACAATGAGCAGTTCTTC. Translating gives CASSSSSGYNEQFF. The full variable domain, with the rest looked up from reference TRBV5-1 and TRBJ2-1, is KAGVTQTPRYLIKTRGQQVTLSCSPISGHRSVSWYQQTPGQGLQFLFEYFSETQRNKGNFPGRFSGRQFSNSRSEMNVSTLELGDSALYLCASSSSSGYNEQFFGPGTRLTVL.

The chain links TRBV30 to TRBJ2-7, with 8 nucleotides matching TRBD1. V was clipped by 6 bases and J by 7 bases; unmatched bases: 11. This CDR3 has 13 residues. CDR1 GTSNPN and CDR2 SVGIG come from the germline V gene (reference sequence). The CDR3 is CACSGQGAREQYF. The CDR3 nucleotides read TGTGCCTGCTCGGGGCAGGGGGCGAGGGAGCAGTACTTC.

The rearrangement links TRBV7-9 to TRBJ2-7; TRBD1 might be the D (6 bases). Deletions cut 5 bases from V and 3 bases from J, with 20 bases between. This CDR3 is built from 16 residues. The germline gives CDR1 SEHNR, CDR2 FQNEAQ (reference sequence). The CDR3 loop reads CASSAGDNKGVYEQYF. CDR3 bases: TGTGCCAGCAGCGCCGGGGACAACAAGGGTGTCTACGAGCAGTACTTC. Together with reference TRBV7-9 and TRBJ2-7, the CDR3 gives the full variable domain: DTGVSQNPRHKITKRGQNVTFRCDPISEHNRLYWYRQTLGQGPEFLTYFQNEAQLEKSRLLSDRFSAERPKGSFSTLEIQRTEQGDSAMYLCASSAGDNKGVYEQYFGPGTRLTVT.

The J gene is TRBJ2-5, the V gene TRBV5-1, with 8 bases fitting TRBD1. Germline trimming cut 3 bases from V and 5 bases from J; bases unmatched to any gene: 6. Looked up from germline, CDR1 is SGHRS and CDR2 is YFSETQ. This CDR3 has 14 residues. CDR3 nucleotide sequence: TGCGCCAGCAGCTCACGGGACAGGTGGGAGACCCAGTACTTC. This encodes CASSSRDRWETQYF.

This rearrangement joins TRBV7-9 to TRBJ2-7; 8 bases map to TRBD2. Losses at the gene ends were 3 bases for V and 6 bases for J; bases not matched to a gene: 10. Germline V gives CDR1 SEHNR, CDR2 FQNEAQ (reference sequence). This CDR3 is 15 amino acids long. CDR3 in DNA: TGTGCCAGCAGCTTTGCGGAAGCGGGAGCAGCCGAGCAGTACTTC. It translates to CASSFAEAGAAEQYF.

The chain recombines TRBV27 with TRBJ2-7; D perhaps matches TRBD1 (7 bases). Between the trimmed V and J ends, which lost 4 bases and 4 bases, there was a span of 26 bases. The germline gives CDR1 MNHEY, CDR2 SMNVEV (reference sequence). The CDR3 contains 18 residues. The CDR3 DNA is TGTGCCAGCAGTTCCTTGGGGCCTTCGGAGGGGGCCAGGTACGAGCAGTACTTC. It is translated as CASSSLGPSEGARYEQYF.

The chain employs TRBV30 and TRBJ1-5; possible D gene TRBD1, 6 bases. This CDR3 is 15 amino acids long. Germline V CDR1 and CDR2: GTSNPN, SVGIG (reference sequence). Trimming shortened V by 0 bases and J by 4 bases, and 13 bases separated the two germline ends. The CDR3 loop reads CAWSVHHRANQPQHF. DNA of the CDR3: TGTGCCTGGAGTGTACATCACAGGGCAAATCAGCCCCAGCATTTT.

The chain links TRBV28 to TRBJ2-7; TRBD2 might be the D (5 bases). Per the germline V gene, CDR1 is MDHEN and CDR2 is SYDVKM. The CDR3 is 16 residues long. The V end lost 5 bases, the J end lost 1 base, and 18 bases lay between the germline ends. CDR3 nucleotide sequence: TGTGCCAGCAGTAAAGGGAAAGGGTGGGAGTCCTACGAGCAGTACTTC. Its translation: CASSKGKGWESYEQYF.

The CDR3 DNA sequence: TGTGCCAGCAGCCTCGGACTAGAGGACAATGAGCAGTTCTTC. Amino acids: CASSLGLEDNEQFF. J is TRBJ2-1 and V is TRBV7-8; TRBD2 agrees at 7 bases. Losses at the gene ends were 5 bases for V and 5 bases for J; bases not matched to a gene: 6. Germline V CDR1 and CDR2: SGHVS, FQNEAQ. This CDR3 comprises 14 residues.

The chain joins TRBV7-9 to TRBJ1-1; maybe TRBD1 (5 bases). Between the trimmed V and J ends, which lost 6 bases and 4 bases, there was a span of 18 bases. The CDR3 is 15 amino acids. The germline V gene has CDR1 SEHNR and CDR2 FQNEAQ (reference sequence). CDR3 DNA sequence: TGTGCCAGCAGGGGGCCAAGGGGTCGATCCACTGAAGCTTTCTTT. It yields the protein CASRGPRGRSTEAFF. The entire variable domain, with the rest obtained from reference TRBV7-9 and TRBJ1-1, is as follows: DTGVSQNPRHKITKRGQNVTFRCDPISEHNRLYWYRQTLGQGPEFLTYFQNEAQLEKSRLLSDRFSAERPKGSFSTLEIQRTEQGDSAMYLCASRGPRGRSTEAFFGQGTRLTVV.